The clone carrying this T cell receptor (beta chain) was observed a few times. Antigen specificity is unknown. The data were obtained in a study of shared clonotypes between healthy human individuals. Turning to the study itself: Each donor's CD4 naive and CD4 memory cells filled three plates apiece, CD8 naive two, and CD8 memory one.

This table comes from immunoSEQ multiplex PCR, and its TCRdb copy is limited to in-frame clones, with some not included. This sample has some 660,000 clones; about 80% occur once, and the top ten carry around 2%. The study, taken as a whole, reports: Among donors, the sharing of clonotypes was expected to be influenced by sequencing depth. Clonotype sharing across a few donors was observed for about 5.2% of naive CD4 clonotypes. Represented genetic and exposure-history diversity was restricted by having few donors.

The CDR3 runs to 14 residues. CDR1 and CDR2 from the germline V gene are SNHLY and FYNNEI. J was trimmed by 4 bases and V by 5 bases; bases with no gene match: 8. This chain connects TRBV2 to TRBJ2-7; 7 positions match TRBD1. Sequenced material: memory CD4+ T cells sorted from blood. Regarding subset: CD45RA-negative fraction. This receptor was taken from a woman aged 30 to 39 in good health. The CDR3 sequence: CASSRQGTSYEQYF. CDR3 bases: TGTGCCAGCAGTCGACAGGGCACGAGTTACGAGCAGTACTTC.